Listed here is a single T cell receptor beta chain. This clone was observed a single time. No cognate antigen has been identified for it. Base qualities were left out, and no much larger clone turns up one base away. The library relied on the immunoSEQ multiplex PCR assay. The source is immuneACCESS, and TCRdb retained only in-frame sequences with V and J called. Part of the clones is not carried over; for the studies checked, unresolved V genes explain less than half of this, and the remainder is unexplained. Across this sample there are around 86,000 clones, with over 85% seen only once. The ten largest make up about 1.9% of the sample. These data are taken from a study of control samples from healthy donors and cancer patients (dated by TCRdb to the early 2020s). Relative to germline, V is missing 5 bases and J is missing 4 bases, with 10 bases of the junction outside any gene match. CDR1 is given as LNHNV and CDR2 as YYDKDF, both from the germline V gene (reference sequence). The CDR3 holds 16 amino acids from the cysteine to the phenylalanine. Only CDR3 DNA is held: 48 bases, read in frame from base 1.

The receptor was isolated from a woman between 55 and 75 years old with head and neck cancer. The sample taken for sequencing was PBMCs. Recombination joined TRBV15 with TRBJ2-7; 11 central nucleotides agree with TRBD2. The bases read TGTGCCACCAGCGTAGGACCGGGACTAGCGGAATACGAGCAGTACTTC. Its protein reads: CATSVGPGLAEYEQYF.